The 4 T cell receptor beta chains below all came from one sample that was sequenced in a study of blood T cell repertoires in COVID-19. Measured with immunoSEQ multiplex PCR; TCRdb has only the in-frame clones, and not every one. The sample carries about 190,000 clones, approximately 78% recorded once. What was sequenced was peripheral blood. Source of these receptors: a woman aged 80 or older with active or convalescent COVID-19.

The V call is TRBV5-1, the J call TRBJ1-2, with 10 bases lining up with TRBD1. J was trimmed by 6 bases and V by 2 bases; bases with no gene match: 10. Germline CDR1 reads SGHRS; CDR2 reads YFSETQ. The CDR3 loop spans 16 amino acids. CDR3 bases: TGCGCCAGCAGCTTAGACCCGGGACAGGGGTATAATGGCTACACCTTC. As protein: CASSLDPGQGYNGYTF.

This chain uses TRBV5-4 with TRBJ2-6; D not certain. There are 14 residues in the CDR3. The germline gives CDR1 SGHNT, CDR2 YYREEE (reference sequence). V lost 4 bases and J lost 4, with 9 bases in between. CDR3 region: CASSLPLGANVLTF. For the CDR3, the DNA is TGTGCCAGCAGCCTCCCTCTGGGGGCCAACGTCCTGACTTTC.

The chain uses TRBV28 and TRBJ1-2; 8 nucleotides match TRBD1. From germline, CDR1 is MDHEN and CDR2 SYDVKM. Losses at the gene ends were 7 bases for V and 4 bases for J; bases not matched to a gene: 11. The CDR3 has 15 amino acids. The CDR3 sequence is CASNQLPGQVYGYTF. The CDR3 DNA is TGTGCCAGCAACCAACTCCCGGGACAGGTCTATGGCTACACCTTC.

The chain combines TRBV6-4 with TRBJ2-3; a weak D match, TRBD2 (5 bases). V dropped 2 bases and J dropped 0 bases, with 6 bases sitting between them. From germline, CDR1 is MRHNA and CDR2 SNTAGT. The CDR3 covers 14 residues. Written as DNA, the CDR3 is TGTGCCAGCAGTGACGAGGGAAGCACAGATACGCAGTATTTT. It encodes CASSDEGSTDTQYF.